Listed below are T cell receptor beta chains from one sample, sequenced in a study of T cells after yellow fever vaccination. TCRdb ran MiXCR on the 5' RACE reads and lists one entry per CDR3 protein. The sample has approximately 150,000 distinct CDR3 sequences, 6.2% seen once. Sequences were derived from CD4+ T cells sorted from PBMCs, sampled on the day of the first yellow fever vaccination. The origin of the receptors is a man aged 18 to 30 who received the YFV17D yellow fever vaccine. CDR3s include the opening cysteine and the closing phenylalanine or tryptophan. A D gene is named only where the DNA matches it firmly. Clone size, where shown, is once, few, many, or a class for clones that have expanded.

D gene: .
clone size: few
J gene: TRBJ1-1
V gene: TRBV2
CDR3 protein: CASSEGGTTEAFF
CDR3 DNA: TGTGCCAGCAGTGAGGGGGGGACGACTGAAGCTTTCTTT

D gene: TRBD1
clone size: many
J gene: TRBJ1-2
V gene: TRBV29-1
CDR3 protein: CSSGTGGYGYTF
CDR3 DNA: TGCAGCTCCGGGACAGGGGGCTATGGCTACACCTTC

D gene: .
clone size: .
J gene: TRBJ2-3
V gene: TRBV7-2
CDR3 protein: CASSLAPWGSTDTQYF
CDR3 DNA: TGTGCCAGCAGCTTAGCGCCGTGGGGCAGCACAGATACGCAGTATTTT

D gene: TRBD2
clone size: .
J gene: TRBJ2-3
V gene: TRBV4-3
CDR3 protein: CASSQEWAGGLGDTQYF
CDR3 DNA: TGCGCCAGCAGCCAAGAGTGGGCGGGGGGGCTTGGAGATACGCAGTATTTT

D gene: .
clone size: few
J gene: TRBJ2-2
V gene: TRBV6-5
CDR3 protein: CASSYWGNTGELFF
CDR3 DNA: TGTGCCAGCAGTTACTGGGGGAACACCGGGGAGCTGTTTTTT

D gene: .
clone size: many
J gene: TRBJ2-1
V gene: TRBV5-1
CDR3 protein: CASSASPGADEQFF
CDR3 DNA: TGCGCCAGCAGCGCTAGCCCCGGCGCGGATGAGCAGTTCTTC

D gene: TRBD1
clone size: many
J gene: TRBJ1-2
V gene: TRBV12-3/TRBV12-4
CDR3 protein: CASSLADRGRGYTF
CDR3 DNA: TGTGCCAGCAGTTTAGCCGACAGGGGACGGGGCTACACCTTC

D gene: .
clone size: many
J gene: TRBJ2-7
V gene: TRBV5-1
CDR3 protein: CASSGDIYYEQYF
CDR3 DNA: TGCGCCAGCAGCGGGGACATCTACTACGAGCAGTACTTC

D gene: .
clone size: few
J gene: TRBJ2-1
V gene: TRBV12-3/TRBV12-4
CDR3 protein: CASSFPRRDQYNEQFF
CDR3 DNA: TGTGCCAGCAGTTTCCCCCGTCGGGACCAATACAATGAGCAGTTCTTC

D gene: TRBD2
clone size: few
J gene: TRBJ2-3
V gene: TRBV5-4
CDR3 protein: CASSRGGDTDTQYF
CDR3 DNA: TGTGCCAGCAGCCGGGGGGGCGACACAGATACGCAGTATTTT

D gene: .
clone size: .
J gene: TRBJ2-3
V gene: TRBV5-1
CDR3 protein: CASSLAPGLDTQYF
CDR3 DNA: TGCGCCAGCAGCTTGGCCCCAGGGCTAGATACGCAGTATTTT

D gene: .
clone size: once
J gene: TRBJ1-1
V gene: TRBV5-5
CDR3 protein: CASSLDRPWRAFF
CDR3 DNA: TGTGCCAGCAGCTTGGACCGCCCCTGGAGAGCTTTCTTT

D gene: .
clone size: many
J gene: TRBJ1-3
V gene: TRBV12-3/TRBV12-4
CDR3 protein: CASSFGSSGNTIYF
CDR3 DNA: TGTGCCAGCAGTTTCGGTTCCTCTGGAAACACCATATATTTT

D gene: .
clone size: many
J gene: TRBJ2-7
V gene: TRBV20-1
CDR3 protein: CSASIPGRTYEQYF
CDR3 DNA: TGCAGTGCTTCGATCCCGGGACGGACTTACGAGCAGTACTTC

D gene: .
clone size: .
J gene: TRBJ1-2
V gene: TRBV27
CDR3 protein: CASTPSSRFGYTF
CDR3 DNA: TGTGCCAGCACCCCATCAAGTAGGTTTGGCTACACCTTC

D gene: .
clone size: many
J gene: TRBJ1-6
V gene: TRBV27
CDR3 protein: CASSFGGGDNSPLHF
CDR3 DNA: TGTGCCAGCAGTTTTGGGGGTGGCGATAATTCACCCCTCCACTTT

D gene: .
clone size: .
J gene: TRBJ2-6
V gene: TRBV11-2
CDR3 protein: CASSLPGYGANVLTF
CDR3 DNA: TGTGCCAGCAGCTTACCAGGGTACGGGGCCAACGTCCTGACTTTC

D gene: .
clone size: many
J gene: TRBJ2-2
V gene: TRBV18
CDR3 protein: CASSPPGELFF
CDR3 DNA: TGTGCCAGCTCACCTCCCGGGGAGCTGTTTTTT

D gene: .
clone size: many
J gene: TRBJ2-7
V gene: TRBV7-2
CDR3 protein: CASSPQGIEQYF
CDR3 DNA: TGTGCCAGCAGCCCCCAGGGTATCGAGCAGTACTTC

D gene: TRBD1
clone size: many
J gene: TRBJ2-7
V gene: TRBV4-3
CDR3 protein: CASSQDLGQEAYEQYF
CDR3 DNA: TGCGCCAGCAGCCAAGACCTCGGACAGGAAGCGTACGAGCAGTACTTC

D gene: .
clone size: few
J gene: TRBJ2-5
V gene: TRBV7-3
CDR3 protein: CASSLGWGEETQYF
CDR3 DNA: TGTGCCAGCAGCTTAGGCTGGGGGGAGGAGACCCAGTACTTC

D gene: .
clone size: many
J gene: TRBJ1-6
V gene: TRBV5-1
CDR3 protein: CASSLAGPENNSPLHF
CDR3 DNA: TGCGCCAGCAGCTTGGCCGGTCCAGAAAATAATTCACCCCTCCACTTT

D gene: .
clone size: many
J gene: TRBJ2-2
V gene: TRBV7-6
CDR3 protein: CASSLSRQAINTGELFF
CDR3 DNA: TGTGCCAGCAGCTTATCCCGACAGGCTATAAACACCGGGGAGCTGTTTTTT

D gene: TRBD1
clone size: many
J gene: TRBJ2-1
V gene: TRBV6-5
CDR3 protein: CASTSRPTGGSEQFF
CDR3 DNA: TGTGCCAGCACTTCCCGCCCGACAGGGGGTTCTGAGCAGTTCTTC

D gene: .
clone size: many
J gene: TRBJ2-6
V gene: TRBV7-2
CDR3 protein: CASSATSSGANVLTF
CDR3 DNA: TGTGCCAGCAGCGCCACAAGCTCTGGGGCCAACGTCCTGACTTTC

D gene: TRBD1
clone size: .
J gene: TRBJ1-4
V gene: TRBV5-1
CDR3 protein: CASSITGGNWEKLFF
CDR3 DNA: TGCGCCAGCAGCATTACAGGGGGAAACTGGGAAAAACTGTTTTTT

D gene: .
clone size: few
J gene: TRBJ2-3
V gene: TRBV10-3
CDR3 protein: CAISESTGRTTDTQYF
CDR3 DNA: TGTGCCATCAGTGAGTCGACAGGTAGGACGACAGATACGCAGTATTTT

D gene: .
clone size: many
J gene: TRBJ1-1
V gene: TRBV11-2
CDR3 protein: CASSRGPSPMNTEAFF
CDR3 DNA: TGTGCCAGCAGCCGTGGGCCGAGTCCCATGAACACTGAAGCTTTCTTT

D gene: TRBD2
clone size: .
J gene: TRBJ2-1
V gene: TRBV19
CDR3 protein: CASSIGPWTSGPSSYNEQFF
CDR3 DNA: TGTGCCAGTAGTATAGGCCCCTGGACTAGCGGTCCGAGCTCCTACAATGAGCAGTTCTTC

D gene: .
clone size: .
J gene: TRBJ1-1
V gene: TRBV20-1
CDR3 protein: CSARDRVLNTEAFF
CDR3 DNA: TGCAGTGCTAGAGATCGGGTACTGAACACTGAAGCTTTCTTT

D gene: .
clone size: many
J gene: TRBJ2-5
V gene: TRBV29-1
CDR3 protein: CSVAWDSRAETQYF
CDR3 DNA: TGCAGCGTCGCCTGGGACTCGCGAGCAGAGACCCAGTACTTC

D gene: .
clone size: .
J gene: TRBJ2-7
V gene: TRBV5-1
CDR3 protein: CASSFNSAGFQYEQYF
CDR3 DNA: TGCGCCAGCAGCTTTAACTCGGCAGGGTTTCAGTACGAGCAGTACTTC

D gene: .
clone size: many
J gene: TRBJ2-2
V gene: TRBV5-1
CDR3 protein: CASGLAENTGELFF
CDR3 DNA: TGCGCCAGCGGCCTAGCTGAGAACACCGGGGAGCTGTTTTTT

D gene: .
clone size: few
J gene: TRBJ2-7
V gene: TRBV5-1
CDR3 protein: CASKPGVHHYEQYF
CDR3 DNA: TGCGCCAGCAAGCCCGGGGTGCACCATTACGAGCAGTACTTC

D gene: .
clone size: many
J gene: TRBJ1-6
V gene: TRBV4-1
CDR3 protein: CASSPGSSYNSPLHF
CDR3 DNA: TGCGCCAGCAGCCCAGGGAGCTCCTATAATTCACCCCTCCACTTT

D gene: TRBD1
clone size: many
J gene: TRBJ1-1
V gene: TRBV4-1
CDR3 protein: CASSQDPGQGSAEAFF
CDR3 DNA: TGCGCCAGCAGCCAAGATCCAGGACAGGGGAGCGCTGAAGCTTTCTTT

D gene: .
clone size: .
J gene: TRBJ2-1
V gene: TRBV7-2
CDR3 protein: CASSFGGVAYNEQFF
CDR3 DNA: TGTGCCAGCAGCTTCGGTGGGGTAGCCTACAATGAGCAGTTCTTC

D gene: .
clone size: few
J gene: TRBJ2-3
V gene: TRBV24-1
CDR3 protein: CATSDYPGAGTDTQYF
CDR3 DNA: TGTGCCACCAGTGACTACCCGGGGGCCGGCACAGATACGCAGTATTTT

D gene: .
clone size: many
J gene: TRBJ2-6
V gene: TRBV14
CDR3 protein: CASGPRPGANVLTF
CDR3 DNA: TGTGCCAGCGGTCCGAGGCCTGGGGCCAACGTCCTGACTTTC

D gene: .
clone size: many
J gene: TRBJ1-1
V gene: TRBV7-2
CDR3 protein: CASSQRPGDTEAFF
CDR3 DNA: TGTGCCAGCAGTCAACGTCCCGGGGACACTGAAGCTTTCTTT

D gene: TRBD2
clone size: .
J gene: TRBJ2-1
V gene: TRBV4-3
CDR3 protein: CASSQVSSGSSYNEQFF
CDR3 DNA: TGCGCCAGCAGCCAGGTTTCTAGCGGTAGCTCCTACAATGAGCAGTTCTTC

D gene: TRBD1
clone size: few
J gene: TRBJ1-1
V gene: TRBV20-1
CDR3 protein: CSARRGMWQGVGTEAFF
CDR3 DNA: TGCAGTGCTAGAAGGGGTATGTGGCAGGGGGTGGGCACTGAAGCTTTCTTT

D gene: TRBD1
clone size: few
J gene: TRBJ2-5
V gene: TRBV6-1
CDR3 protein: CASSPQGYQETQYF
CDR3 DNA: TGTGCCAGCAGTCCACAGGGGTACCAAGAGACCCAGTACTTC

D gene: TRBD1
clone size: many
J gene: TRBJ1-6
V gene: TRBV10-1
CDR3 protein: CASIWSGTGPSPLHF
CDR3 DNA: TGCGCCAGCATTTGGTCCGGGACAGGGCCTTCACCCCTCCACTTT

D gene: .
clone size: many
J gene: TRBJ2-5
V gene: TRBV5-1
CDR3 protein: CASSLGTDSETQYF
CDR3 DNA: TGCGCCAGCAGCTTGGGTACAGACTCAGAGACCCAGTACTTC

D gene: .
clone size: .
J gene: TRBJ2-4
V gene: TRBV3-1
CDR3 protein: CAISQQPRTGKNIQYF
CDR3 DNA: TGTGCCATCAGCCAACAACCCCGGACGGGAAAAAACATTCAGTACTTC

D gene: .
clone size: many
J gene: TRBJ1-1
V gene: TRBV12-3/TRBV12-4
CDR3 protein: CASRPRGFTEAFF
CDR3 DNA: TGTGCCAGCAGACCCCGGGGGTTCACTGAAGCTTTCTTT

D gene: .
clone size: many
J gene: TRBJ2-1
V gene: TRBV28
CDR3 protein: CASSVVWGNEQFF
CDR3 DNA: TGTGCCAGCAGCGTAGTTTGGGGGAATGAGCAGTTCTTC

D gene: .
clone size: many
J gene: TRBJ2-5
V gene: TRBV12-3/TRBV12-4
CDR3 protein: CASSLMVETQYF
CDR3 DNA: TGTGCCAGCAGTTTGATGGTAGAGACCCAGTACTTC

D gene: .
clone size: few
J gene: TRBJ2-3
V gene: TRBV20-1
CDR3 protein: CSAREIDTQYF
CDR3 DNA: TGCAGTGCTAGAGAGATAGATACGCAGTATTTT

D gene: .
clone size: many
J gene: TRBJ1-1
V gene: TRBV11-1
CDR3 protein: CASSLSTGTEAFF
CDR3 DNA: TGTGCCAGCAGCTTATCGACTGGCACTGAAGCTTTCTTT

D gene: TRBD2
clone size: many
J gene: TRBJ2-1
V gene: TRBV20-1
CDR3 protein: CSALRLAGGHEQFF
CDR3 DNA: TGCAGTGCTCTACGACTAGCGGGGGGGCATGAGCAGTTCTTC

D gene: .
clone size: .
J gene: TRBJ1-3
V gene: TRBV7-2
CDR3 protein: CASSLGGLEGNTIYF
CDR3 DNA: TGTGCCAGCAGCTTAGGGGGGCTGGAGGGAAACACCATATATTTT

D gene: .
clone size: many
J gene: TRBJ2-7
V gene: TRBV7-2
CDR3 protein: CASSLAPYEQYF
CDR3 DNA: TGTGCCAGCAGCTTAGCCCCCTACGAGCAGTACTTC